What follows describes a single T cell receptor beta chain. This CDR3 spans 13 amino acids. CDR1 is SGHRS, CDR2 YFSETQ, per germline. V lost 0 bases and J lost 0, with 4 bases in between. The data originate from a study of blood T cell repertoires in COVID-19. Across the whole study: Both acute and convalescent COVID-19 samples were obtained from the United States, Italy and Spain.

The assay was immunoSEQ multiplex PCR, and TCRdb's table has in-frame clones only and misses some. The table shows 43,000 or so clones, with roughly four fifths occurring only once. The specimen was peripheral blood. This chain uses TRBV5-1 with TRBJ2-7; D is unresolved. This clonotype was obtained from a man in his sixties with active COVID-19. CDR3 loop: CASSLVVSYEQYF. For the CDR3, the DNA is TGCGCCAGCAGCTTGGTAGTCTCCTACGAGCAGTACTTC.